Listed below are T cell receptor beta chains from one sample, sequenced in a study of T cells in localized non-small cell lung cancer. Repertoires were generated with immunoSEQ multiplex PCR, while TCRdb's copy carries only in-frame clones and drops some. The sample has some 4,000 clones, about a quarter seen once. This sample comprised lung tumor tissue, obtained before any cancer treatment. These receptors were taken from a man between 40 and 70 years old with stage II lung adenocarcinoma. Each CDR3 is given with its conserved first and last residue. Each record gives: CDR3 protein, CDR3 DNA, J gene, D gene, V gene, CDR3 length, clone size. A D gene is named only where the DNA matches it firmly. Clone size, where shown, is once, few, many, or a class for clones that have expanded.

CASIPGTGGLWAEAFF,TGTGCCAGCATTCCCGGGACAGGGGGCCTTTGGGCTGAAGCTTTCTTT,TRBJ1-1,TRBD1,TRBV12-5,16,few
CASSLGDWETQYF,TGCGCCAGCAGCTTGGGTGACTGGGAGACCCAGTACTTC,TRBJ2-5,-,TRBV23-1,13,-
CAISESGANGAFF,TGTGCCATCAGTGAGTCAGGGGCTAACGGGGCTTTCTTT,TRBJ1-1,-,TRBV10-3,13,few
CASSLDTGGNTEAFF,TGTGCCAGCAGCTTAGATACAGGGGGGAACACTGAAGCTTTCTTT,TRBJ1-1,TRBD1,TRBV11-3,15,few
CASSSPEIREKLFF,TGTGCCAGCAGCTCCCCCGAGATTAGAGAAAAACTGTTTTTT,TRBJ1-4,-,TRBV11-3,14,few
CAISESWTGGTDTQYF,TGTGCCATCAGTGAGTCCTGGACAGGGGGCACAGATACGCAGTATTTT,TRBJ2-3,TRBD1,TRBV10-3,16,medium-sized
CASSGSEATNEKLFF,TGTGCCAGCAGCGGTTCAGAGGCAACTAATGAAAAACTGTTTTTT,TRBJ1-4,-,TRBV2,15,-
CASSSVGPLYGYTF,TGTGCCAGCAGCTCGGTAGGGCCACTCTATGGCTACACCTTC,TRBJ1-2,-,TRBV11-3,14,-
CASSAGGDTGELFF,TGTGCCAGCAGCGCAGGGGGAGACACCGGGGAGCTGTTTTTT,TRBJ2-2,-,TRBV7-5,14,-
CASSPTGGVDQPQHF,TGTGCCAGCAGTCCGACAGGGGGCGTTGATCAGCCCCAGCATTTT,TRBJ1-5,TRBD1,TRBV6-8,15,large
CASSMGMRDTEAFF,TGTGCCAGTAGTATGGGTATGCGGGACACTGAAGCTTTCTTT,TRBJ1-1,-,TRBV19,14,few
CATRRDSLSNQPQHF,TGTGCCACCAGAAGGGACTCTCTTAGCAATCAGCCCCAGCATTTT,TRBJ1-5,-,TRBV15,15,hyperexpanded
CSVGLGSGNTIYF,TGCAGCGTTGGTCTGGGGTCTGGAAACACCATATATTTT,TRBJ1-3,-,TRBV29-1,13,-
CASSLDMGNSPLHF,TGTGCCAGCAGCCTCGATATGGGGAATTCACCCCTCCACTTT,TRBJ1-6,-,TRBV9,14,-
CASSEGQGGRQPQHF,TGCGCCAGCAGTGAAGGACAGGGGGGCCGTCAGCCCCAGCATTTT,TRBJ1-5,TRBD1,TRBV10-2,15,-
CASRRGLAGTDTQYF,TGTGCCAGCAGGAGAGGGCTAGCGGGCACAGATACGCAGTATTTT,TRBJ2-3,TRBD2,TRBV6-8,15,-
CASSQQGSTEAFF,TGTGCCAGTAGCCAACAGGGTAGCACTGAAGCTTTCTTT,TRBJ1-1,-,TRBV19,13,-
CASRGVRIGSPLHF,TGTGCCAGCAGGGGGGTCAGGATTGGTTCACCCCTCCACTTT,TRBJ1-6,-,TRBV11-3,14,few
CASSMGGGVMNTEAFF,TGTGCCAGTAGTATGGGGGGAGGAGTGATGAACACTGAAGCTTTCTTT,TRBJ1-1,-,TRBV19,16,few
CASSDPTSHEQFF,TGCGCCAGCAGTGATCCGACTAGCCATGAGCAGTTCTTC,TRBJ2-1,TRBD2,TRBV10-1,13,-
CASSIGQGPLYEQYF,TGTGCCAGTAGTATAGGCCAGGGGCCCCTCTACGAGCAGTACTTC,TRBJ2-7,-,TRBV19,15,-
CASRLDGTSNQPQHF,TGCGCCAGCAGATTGGACGGGACTAGCAATCAGCCCCAGCATTTT,TRBJ1-5,-,TRBV5-1,15,-
CATSRDRGGGYGYTF,TGTGCCACCAGCAGAGATCGTGGGGGCGGCTATGGCTACACCTTC,TRBJ1-2,-,TRBV15,15,few
CASSPTGRGNQPQHF,TGTGCCAGCAGCCCGACAGGAAGGGGCAATCAGCCCCAGCATTTT,TRBJ1-5,-,TRBV28,15,-
CASSQAPTGPQETQYF,TGCGCCAGCAGCCAAGCCCCGACAGGTCCTCAAGAGACCCAGTACTTC,TRBJ2-5,-,TRBV1,16,many
CASSTGQGTGNEQFF,TGTGCCAGCAGCACAGGACAGGGAACGGGCAATGAGCAGTTCTTC,TRBJ2-1,TRBD1,TRBV9,15,medium-sized
CASSLDPSGNTIYF,TGTGCCAGCAGCTTGGATCCCTCTGGAAACACCATATATTTT,TRBJ1-3,-,TRBV11-3,14,medium-sized
CASSTSGQVNQPQHF,TGTGCCAGCAGTACCTCGGGACAGGTTAATCAGCCCCAGCATTTT,TRBJ1-5,TRBD1,TRBV9,15,-
CASSSGTVLGFGKLFF,TGTGCCAGCAGCTCTGGGACAGTACTGGGTTTTGGGAAACTGTTTTTT,TRBJ1-4,TRBD1,TRBV19,16,few
CASSLNPVGGYTF,TGCGCCAGCAGCTTGAATCCCGTAGGGGGCTACACCTTC,TRBJ1-2,-,TRBV23-1,13,few
CASSMFNRDSLRGYTF,TGTGCCAGTAGTATGTTTAACCGGGACAGCCTCCGGGGCTACACCTTC,TRBJ1-2,TRBD1,TRBV19,16,-
CASSRKAGRGRETQYF,TGTGCCAGCAGCCGCAAAGCGGGCAGGGGGCGAGAGACCCAGTACTTC,TRBJ2-5,TRBD1,TRBV11-3,16,medium-sized
CASSYSVLEGIQETQYF,TGTGCCAGCAGTTACTCAGTACTAGAGGGGATCCAAGAGACCCAGTACTTC,TRBJ2-5,-,TRBV6-8,17,medium-sized
CASSIKQGSRMNSPLHF,TGTGCCAGCAGTATAAAGCAGGGGAGTCGTATGAATTCACCCCTCCACTTT,TRBJ1-6,-,TRBV9,17,-
CAWDPGNTIYF,TGTGCCTGGGATCCTGGAAACACCATATATTTT,TRBJ1-3,-,TRBV30,11,few
CSAAGGGYEQYF,TGCAGCGCGGCCGGGGGTGGTTACGAGCAGTACTTC,TRBJ2-7,-,TRBV29-1,12,-
CASSFREQRAGYGYTF,TGTGCCAGCAGCTTCCGAGAGCAGAGGGCAGGATATGGCTACACCTTC,TRBJ1-2,-,TRBV11-3,16,medium-sized
CASRMDSGDSPLHF,TGCGCCAGCAGGATGGACAGCGGGGATTCACCCCTCCACTTT,TRBJ1-6,-,TRBV10-2,14,once
CASSVLGQGQETQYF,TGTGCCAGCAGCGTGCTGGGACAGGGGCAAGAGACCCAGTACTTC,TRBJ2-5,TRBD1,TRBV6-8,15,-
CASRDREGGPYEQYF,TGCGCCAGCAGGGACAGGGAAGGGGGTCCTTACGAGCAGTACTTC,TRBJ2-7,TRBD1,TRBV10-2,15,once
CASSITWSRAEAFF,TGTGCCAGTAGTATTACATGGTCTAGGGCTGAAGCTTTCTTT,TRBJ1-1,-,TRBV19,14,medium-sized
CSVLERSSGNTIYF,TGCAGCGTGCTGGAACGGAGCTCTGGAAACACCATATATTTT,TRBJ1-3,-,TRBV29-1,14,few
CASSERQGLGQPQHF,TGCGCCAGCAGTGAGCGACAGGGCCTAGGTCAGCCCCAGCATTTT,TRBJ1-5,TRBD1,TRBV10-2,15,-
CASSSGAGGLYTQYF,TGTGCCAGCAGCTCTGGAGCGGGGGGGCTGTATACGCAGTATTTT,TRBJ2-3,TRBD2,TRBV11-3,15,medium-sized
CASGLGQGDTGELFF,TGTGCTAGTGGTTTAGGGCAGGGTGACACCGGGGAGCTGTTTTTT,TRBJ2-2,-,TRBV12-5,15,-
CASRADSNSNQPQHF,TGCGCCAGCAGGGCTGACAGTAATAGCAATCAGCCCCAGCATTTT,TRBJ1-5,-,TRBV10-2,15,few
CASSIGAMFNEQFF,TGTGCCAGTAGTATAGGGGCGATGTTCAATGAGCAGTTCTTC,TRBJ2-1,-,TRBV19,14,-